Presented here are 26 T cell receptor beta chains from one specimen sequenced in a study of T cell repertoires in cytomegalovirus infection. TCRdb used MiXCR to reprocess the reads, holding one entry per CDR3 protein. The data hold about 300,000 distinct CDR3 sequences, with 8% to 10% observed a single time. Material: PBMCs. These receptors were collected from a human donor in good health (CMV status not recorded). Some clones in this sample may be carry-over from other donors' samples.

This clonotype was detected ten times or more. The chain has TRBV28 and TRBJ1-5; no reliable D call. V was trimmed by 3 bases and J by 3 bases, leaving 12 bases between them. CDR3 size: 15 residues. Germline loops: CDR1 MDHEN, CDR2 SYDVKM. The DNA of the CDR3 is TGTGCCAGCAGTTTGTTGAGGGAAATCAATCAGCCCCAGCATTTT. It yields the protein CASSLLREINQPQHF. The full variable domain, rest sourced from reference TRBV28 and TRBJ1-5, is DVKVTQSSRYLVKRTGEKVFLECVQDMDHENMFWYRQDPGLGLRLIYFSYDVKMKEKGDIPEGYSVSREKKERFSLILESASTNQTSMYLCASSLLREINQPQHFGDGTRLSIL.

This clonotype has a handful of counts. The chain couples TRBV9 to TRBJ1-1; D is uncertain. There are 14 residues in the CDR3. The V gene's germline CDR1 is SGDLS and CDR2 YYNGEE. The V gene lost 3 bases and the J gene lost 0 bases, with 9 bases spanning the gap. CDR3 region: CASSASALNTEAFF. Written as DNA, the CDR3 is TGTGCCAGCAGCGCCTCAGCTCTGAACACTGAAGCTTTCTTT. The full variable domain, completed using reference TRBV9 and TRBJ1-1, is DSGVTQTPKHLITATGQRVTLRCSPRSGDLSVYWYQQSLDQGLQFLIQYYNGEERAKGNILERFSAQQFPDLHSELNLSSLELGDSALYFCASSASALNTEAFFGQGTRLTVV.

This clonotype was counted ten times or more. J is TRBJ2-3 and V is TRBV6-2 or TRBV6-3, with a possible D match to TRBD1 (5 bases). The germline CDR1 and CDR2 sequences are MNHEY and SVGEGT. With 2 bases removed from V and 0 bases from J, the gap between germline ends came to 18 bases. This CDR3 is 18 amino acids long. CDR3 nucleotides: TGTGCCAGCAGTTACAATACAGGAGTTCACTCTAGCACAGATACGCAGTATTTT. This sequence encodes CASSYNTGVHSSTDTQYF.

This clonotype was recorded many times. This rearrangement joins TRBV6-2 or TRBV6-3 to TRBJ2-5; TRBD2 might be the D (5 bases). Germline CDR1 reads MNHEY; CDR2 reads SVGEGT. Trimming cost V 6 bases and J 9 bases, with 17 bases left between them. The CDR3 contains 13 residues. The CDR3: CASRSGVVGAQYF. The CDR3 DNA follows: TGTGCCAGCAGATCCGGGGTAGTGGGAGCCCAGTACTTC.

This clonotype was picked up many times. J is TRBJ2-2 and V is TRBV7-2; tentative D call: TRBD1 (6 bases). Germline values: CDR1 SGHTA, CDR2 FQGNSA. The CDR3 is 15 residues long. V shed 6 bases and J shed 3 bases, with 14 bases lying between them. CDR3 residues: CASRPDRTDTGELFF. DNA of the CDR3: TGTGCCAGCAGACCCGACAGGACCGACACCGGGGAGCTGTTTTTT.

The rearrangement links TRBV28 to TRBJ2-5; 7 bases are shared with TRBD1. Germline CDR1 reads MDHEN; CDR2 reads SYDVKM. The CDR3 length is 16 residues. Trimming took 7 bases from V and 2 from J; bases not matched to a gene: 13. This CDR3 reads CASTPLGQSFQETQYF. CDR3 sequence (DNA): TGTGCCAGCACCCCTCTGGGACAGAGCTTTCAAGAGACCCAGTACTTC. Full variable domain (remainder filled in from reference TRBV28 and TRBJ2-5): DVKVTQSSRYLVKRTGEKVFLECVQDMDHENMFWYRQDPGLGLRLIYFSYDVKMKEKGDIPEGYSVSREKKERFSLILESASTNQTSMYLCASTPLGQSFQETQYFGPGTRLLVL.

This clonotype was seen a handful of times. The chain recombines TRBV2 with TRBJ2-3, with 11 bases aligning to TRBD2. The junction had 6 bases not matched to a gene; V was cut back by 5 bases and J by 5 bases. CDR1 is SNHLY and CDR2 is FYNNEI in the germline V gene. The CDR3 runs to 15 residues. CDR3 loop: CASSQTSGVLDTQYF. CDR3 DNA: TGTGCCAGCAGTCAGACTAGCGGGGTTCTAGATACGCAGTATTTT.

This clonotype has ten or more counts. V is TRBV12-3 or TRBV12-4 and J is TRBJ1-2; possible D gene TRBD1, 6 bases. The CDR3 contains 13 residues. Deletions cut 3 bases from V and 4 bases from J, with 9 bases between. In nucleotides, the CDR3 is TGTGCCAGCAGTTTGAACAGGGTCTATGGCTACACCTTC. Translated: CASSLNRVYGYTF.

This clonotype was seen ten or more times. This chain uses TRBV18 with TRBJ2-7; D is undetermined. Germline assignment: CDR1 KGHSH and CDR2 LQKENI. The ends were cut back, 0 bases at V and 0 bases at J, with 6 bases in the middle. The CDR3 is made up of 14 amino acids. CDR3 DNA sequence: TGTGCCAGCTCACCACCAGACATCTCCTACGAGCAGTACGTC. Translating gives CASSPPDISYEQYV.

The chain recombines TRBV7-9 with TRBJ1-5, with 9 bases aligning to TRBD1. This CDR3 contains 17 residues. Germline trimming cut 4 bases from V and 3 bases from J; bases unmatched to any gene: 10. CDR1 and CDR2 from the germline V gene are SEHNR and FQNEAQ (reference sequence). The CDR3 nucleotides read TGTGCCAGCAGCTCGACAGGGGGTCCCTCTTCCAATCAGCCCCAGCATTTT. It specifies CASSSTGGPSSNQPQHF.

This clonotype was recorded many times. The chain uses TRBV7-2 and TRBJ1-2, with D hard to call. Germline V gene sequence: CDR1 SGHTA, CDR2 FQGNSA. Trimming stripped 1 base from V and 7 bases from J, with 16 bases between. The CDR3 has 15 residues. The CDR3 sequence is CASSLVEAGLGGYTF. In nucleotides, the CDR3 is TGTGCCAGCAGCTTAGTTGAGGCGGGTCTAGGTGGCTACACCTTC.

This clonotype came up many times. This chain links TRBV7-9 with TRBJ2-7; D gene uncertain. The CDR3 extends over 13 amino acids. With 5 bases removed from V and 5 bases from J, the gap between germline ends came to 13 bases. CDR1 is SEHNR and CDR2 is FQNEAQ in the germline V gene (reference sequence). In DNA, the CDR3 is TGTGCCAGCAGCCCCTCCCCGCTCCACGAGCAGTACGTC. Protein: CASSPSPLHEQYV.

The chain has TRBV29-1 and TRBJ2-7, with 10 bases lining up with TRBD1. V lost 4 bases, J lost 5 bases, and 8 bases stayed unmatched. Germline values: CDR1 SQVTM, CDR2 ANQGSEA. There are 14 residues in the CDR3. The chain's CDR3 is CSVGGGGTGDEQYF. In DNA form, the CDR3 reads TGCAGCGTTGGCGGTGGGGGGACAGGGGACGAGCAGTACTTC.

In this sample, this clonotype turned up many times. The V and J genes are TRBV28 and TRBJ2-7, with 8 bases fitting TRBD1. The CDR3 has 11 residues. Germline assignment: CDR1 MDHEN and CDR2 SYDVKM. V shed 11 bases and J 5 bases; nucleotides not matched to a gene: 5. CDR3 in amino acids: CAVQGGNEQYV. The CDR3 nucleotides are TGTGCCGTACAGGGGGGCAACGAGCAGTACGTC.

Many counts were recorded for this clonotype. V and J are TRBV7-9 and TRBJ2-5, with unresolved D. Per germline, CDR1 SEHNR and CDR2 FQNEAQ (reference sequence). V was cut by 0 bases and J by 5 bases, with 13 bases left in between. The CDR3 has 15 residues. The CDR3 loop reads CASSLALPKGETQYF. Written as DNA, the CDR3 is TGTGCCAGCAGCTTAGCGCTCCCCAAGGGCGAGACCCAGTACTTC. Filled out from reference TRBV7-9 and TRBJ2-5, the complete variable domain reads DTGVSQNPRHKITKRGQNVTFRCDPISEHNRLYWYRQTLGQGPEFLTYFQNEAQLEKSRLLSDRFSAERPKGSFSTLEIQRTEQGDSAMYLCASSLALPKGETQYFGPGTRLLVL.

The chain is built from TRBV7-3 and TRBJ2-7, with 10 bases that match TRBD1. The V gene end was trimmed by 8 bases and the J gene end by 7 bases; junction bases not matched to a gene: 8. The CDR3 is 13 amino acids. Germline-derived CDR1 and CDR2 are SGHTA and FQGTGA. CDR3 in amino acids: CASWGDRGGEQYV. Written as DNA, the CDR3 is TGTGCCAGCTGGGGGGACAGGGGAGGAGAGCAGTACGTC.

This clonotype has a count of ten or more. The CDR3 protein is CAISDTEKLFF. DNA of the CDR3: TGTGCCATCAGTGACACTGAAAAACTGTTTTTT. V gene TRBV10-3 combines with J gene TRBJ1-4; D is unresolved. Trimming left V 3 bases short and J 7 bases short, with 3 bases between. From germline, CDR1 is ENHRY and CDR2 SYGVKD. CDR3 length equals 11 residues.

This clonotype was observed many times. This chain uses TRBV7-2 with TRBJ2-2; D not resolved. CDR3 length: 15 residues. In germline, CDR1 is SGHTA, CDR2 FQGNSA. V was clipped by 5 bases and J by 5 bases, with 15 bases between them. In DNA form, the CDR3 reads TGTGCCAGCAGCCAAAACCAGGCATCGACCGGGGAGCTGTTTTTT. Translation: CASSQNQASTGELFF.

This clonotype was counted ten times or more. This chain links TRBV25-1 with TRBJ1-2, with 7 bases that match TRBD1. Germline CDR1 reads MGHDK; CDR2 reads SYGVNS. V lost 5 bases and J lost 6; bases outside the gene matches: 15. CDR3 size: 16 residues. CDR3 DNA sequence: TGTGCCAGCAGTTTGGGACAGCTCGAAGGAATAGATGGCTACACCTTC. Amino acids: CASSLGQLEGIDGYTF.

In the case of this clonotype: This may be a read error: a much more frequent sequence differs by one nucleotide. No conserved phenylalanine or tryptophan ends this CDR3, so it is likely a read error. The chain uses TRBV6-2 or TRBV6-3 and TRBJ1-5, with 9 bases that match TRBD1. The germline CDR1 and CDR2 sequences are MNHEY and SVGEGT. Unmatched junction bases numbered 12, after V lost 5 bases and J lost 1 base. The CDR3 runs 18 residues. This CDR3 reads CASSPGQGLFGSNQPQHI. The CDR3 bases are TGTGCCAGCAGTCCCGGACAGGGGTTGTTCGGGAGCAATCAGCCCCAGCATATT.

This clonotype was counted many times. The chain uses TRBV2 and TRBJ1-5; D perhaps matches TRBD1 (6 bases). CDR3 length equals 14 residues. Trimming took off 4 bases at V and 5 bases at J, with 12 bases between the two ends. Germline V gives CDR1 SNHLY, CDR2 FYNNEI. The chain's CDR3 is CASSGDRLYQPQHF. CDR3 in DNA: TGTGCCAGCAGTGGCGACAGGCTATATCAGCCCCAGCATTTT.

The table lists this clonotype with many counts. The rearrangement joins TRBV20-1 to TRBJ2-5; no clear D. Deletions cut 0 bases from V and 2 bases from J, with 10 bases between. Germline V gene lookup returns CDR1 DFQATT and CDR2 SNEGSKA (reference sequence). CDR3 size: 14 residues. In nucleotides, the CDR3 is TGCAGTGCTAGAGATGGGCGCCAACAAGAGACCCAGTACTTC. It yields the protein CSARDGRQQETQYF.

This clonotype was detected only a few times. The chain recombines TRBV12-3 or TRBV12-4 with TRBJ2-7, with TRBD1 as a possible D gene (6 bases). V was pared by 3 bases and J by 5 bases, with 8 bases between. The CDR3 has 12 residues. CDR3 amino acids: CASSLTGNEQYF. DNA of the CDR3: TGTGCCAGCAGTTTGACAGGTAACGAGCAGTACTTC.

Regarding this clonotype: This may come from a read error, since a much larger clone is one base off. This sequence joins TRBV5-1 and TRBJ2-3; 7 nucleotides line up with TRBD2. The CDR3 contains 15 residues. In germline, CDR1 is SGHRS, CDR2 YFSETQ. CDR3 amino acids: CASSLGRGVTGTQYF. The CDR3 DNA reads TGCGCCAGCAGCTTGGGTCGGGGGGTAACAGGTACGCAGTATTTT.

Ten or more counts support this clonotype. Germline is not matched at one junction end, which may reflect a read error. V gene TRBV5-1 combines with J gene TRBJ2-7; D unclear. Looked up from germline, CDR1 is SGHRS and CDR2 is YFSETQ. The CDR3 contains 12 residues. The CDR3 reads CASSLNPYEQYF. The CDR3, as DNA: TGTGCCAGCAGCTTAAACCCATACGAGCAGTACTTC.

Of note for this clonotype: A much larger clone lies a single base off, so this may be a read error. The rearrangement links TRBV29-1 to TRBJ1-2; TRBD1 matches at 12 bases. This CDR3 has 16 amino acids. The J segment lost 1 base and the V segment lost 7 bases, leaving 10 bases of the junction unmatched. CDR1 and CDR2 from the germline V gene are SQVTM and ANQGSEA. The CDR3 reads CSAETGQGAGNYGYTF. The CDR3 DNA sequence: TGCAGCGCCGAGACGGGACAGGGGGCCGGTAACTATGGCTACACCTTC.